This T cell receptor (beta chain) derives from a study of blood T cell repertoires in COVID-19. Whole-study context: Specimens from acute and convalescent COVID-19 originated in the United States, Italy and Spain.

Germline loops: CDR1 LGHDT, CDR2 YNNKEL (reference sequence). The CDR3 spans 13 residues. V dropped 3 bases and J dropped 8 bases, with 13 bases sitting between them. In the study's own analysis: Cell counts per sample came from amplifying reference gene primers. Produced via immunoSEQ multiplex PCR; TCRdb's table is partial and in-frame only. That table supplies the V and J calls and clone size; D and trimming were determined from the DNA. Seen here are under 250,000 clones, roughly 88% observed once, and the top ten hold 9% to 15%. The sample consisted of peripheral blood. The TCR originated in a man at least 80 years old with acute or convalescent COVID-19. The chain uses TRBV3-1 (or the pseudogene TRBV3-2) and TRBJ1-1, with no clear D. The CDR3 here is CASSHGANREAFF. CDR3 bases: TGTGCCAGCAGCCATGGTGCGAATCGAGAAGCTTTCTTT.